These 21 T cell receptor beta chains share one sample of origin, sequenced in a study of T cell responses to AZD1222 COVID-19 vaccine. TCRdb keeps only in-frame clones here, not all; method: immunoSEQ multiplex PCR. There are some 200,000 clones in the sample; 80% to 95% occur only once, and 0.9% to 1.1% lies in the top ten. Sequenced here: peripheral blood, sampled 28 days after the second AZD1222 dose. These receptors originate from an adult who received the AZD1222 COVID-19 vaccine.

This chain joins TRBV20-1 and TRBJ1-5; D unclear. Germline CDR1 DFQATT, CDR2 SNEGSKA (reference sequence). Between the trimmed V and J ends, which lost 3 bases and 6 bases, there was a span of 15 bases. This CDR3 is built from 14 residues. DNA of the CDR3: TGCAGTGCTAGTCCCGGAGGAGGCGGTCAGCCCCAGCATTTT. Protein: CSASPGGGGQPQHF.

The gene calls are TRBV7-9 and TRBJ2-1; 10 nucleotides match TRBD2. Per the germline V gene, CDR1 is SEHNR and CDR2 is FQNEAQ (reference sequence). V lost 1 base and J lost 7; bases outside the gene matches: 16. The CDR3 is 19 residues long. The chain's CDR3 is CASSLGFGPASGGRNEQFF. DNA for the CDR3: TGTGCCAGCAGCTTAGGATTTGGGCCCGCTAGCGGGGGACGGAATGAGCAGTTCTTC.

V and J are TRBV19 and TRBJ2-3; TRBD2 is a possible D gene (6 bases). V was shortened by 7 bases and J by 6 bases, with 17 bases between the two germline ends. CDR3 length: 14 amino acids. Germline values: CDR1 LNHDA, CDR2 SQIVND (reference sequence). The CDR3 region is CASTRLDGKDTQYF. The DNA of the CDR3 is TGTGCCAGTACTAGACTAGACGGGAAGGATACGCAGTATTTT. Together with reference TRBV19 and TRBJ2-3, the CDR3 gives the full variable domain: DGGITQSPKYLFRKEGQNVTLSCEQNLNHDAMYWYRQDPGQGLRLIYYSQIVNDFQKGDIAEGYSVSREKKESFPLTVTSAQKNPTAFYLCASTRLDGKDTQYFGPGTRLTVL.

The CDR3 bases are TGCGCCAGCAGCCAAGAAGGGGGTATCTTGAACACTGAAGCTTTCTTT. Its protein is CASSQEGGILNTEAFF. The rearrangement links TRBV4-1 to TRBJ1-1; TRBD1 might be the D (6 bases). The CDR3 sequence is 16 residues long. Germline assignment: CDR1 MGHRA and CDR2 YSYEKL. Trimming took 0 bases from V and 0 from J, leaving 11 bases between them.

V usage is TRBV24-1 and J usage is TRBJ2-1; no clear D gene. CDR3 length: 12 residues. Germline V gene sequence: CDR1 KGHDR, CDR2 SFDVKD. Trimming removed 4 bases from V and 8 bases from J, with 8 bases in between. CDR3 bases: TGTGCCACCAGTGACCTTGGGGATGAGCAGTTCTTC. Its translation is CATSDLGDEQFF.

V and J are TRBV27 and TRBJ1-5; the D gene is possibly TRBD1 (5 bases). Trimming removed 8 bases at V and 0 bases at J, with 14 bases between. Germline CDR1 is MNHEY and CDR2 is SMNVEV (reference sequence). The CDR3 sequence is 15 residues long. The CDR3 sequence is CASLEGPHSNQPQHF. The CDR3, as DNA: TGTGCCAGCCTTGAGGGGCCTCATAGCAATCAGCCCCAGCATTTT.

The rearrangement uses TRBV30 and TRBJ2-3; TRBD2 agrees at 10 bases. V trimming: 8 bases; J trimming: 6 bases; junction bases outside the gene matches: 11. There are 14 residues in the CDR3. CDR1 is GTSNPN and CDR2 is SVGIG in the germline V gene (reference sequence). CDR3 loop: CALESSGGPDTQYF. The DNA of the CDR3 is TGTGCCCTGGAATCTAGCGGGGGACCCGATACGCAGTATTTT. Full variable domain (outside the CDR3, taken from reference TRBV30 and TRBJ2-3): SQTIHQWPATLVQPVGSPLSLECTVEGTSNPNLYWYRQAAGRGLQLLFYSVGIGQISSEVPQNLSASRPQDRQFILSSKKLLLSDSGFYLCALESSGGPDTQYFGPGTRLTVL.

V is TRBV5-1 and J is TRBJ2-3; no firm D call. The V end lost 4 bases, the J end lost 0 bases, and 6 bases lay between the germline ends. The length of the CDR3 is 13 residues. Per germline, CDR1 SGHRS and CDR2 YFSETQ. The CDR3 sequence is CASSPGSTDTQYF. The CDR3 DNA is TGCGCCAGCAGCCCCGGGAGCACAGATACGCAGTATTTT.

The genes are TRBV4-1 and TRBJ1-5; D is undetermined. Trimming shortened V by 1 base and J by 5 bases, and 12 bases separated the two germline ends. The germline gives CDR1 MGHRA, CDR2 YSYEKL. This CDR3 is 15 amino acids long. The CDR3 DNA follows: TGCGCCAGCAGCCAAGGGAGTCCGGGCTATCAGCCCCAGCATTTT. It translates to CASSQGSPGYQPQHF.

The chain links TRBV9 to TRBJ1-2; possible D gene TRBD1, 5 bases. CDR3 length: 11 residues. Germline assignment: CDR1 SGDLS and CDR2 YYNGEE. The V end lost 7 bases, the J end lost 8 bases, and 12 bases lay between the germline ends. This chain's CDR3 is CASGGIGGYTF. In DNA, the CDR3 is TGTGCCAGCGGGGGTATCGGCGGCTACACCTTC.

This CDR3 reads CASSLARSTDTQYF. The CDR3 region has the DNA TGTGCCAGCAGCTTAGCCCGTAGCACAGATACGCAGTATTTT. This chain uses TRBV13 with TRBJ2-3, with unresolved D. The CDR3 runs 14 residues. Germline CDR1 PRHDT, CDR2 FYEKMQ (reference sequence). The V end was cut by 1 base, the J end by 0 bases, with 5 bases between.

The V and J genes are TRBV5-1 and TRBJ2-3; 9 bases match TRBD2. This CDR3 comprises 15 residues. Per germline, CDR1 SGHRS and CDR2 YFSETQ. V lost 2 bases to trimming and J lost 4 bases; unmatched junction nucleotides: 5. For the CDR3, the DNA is TGCGCCAGCAGCTTTCTAGCGGGGACGCCAGATACGCAGTATTTT. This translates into CASSFLAGTPDTQYF. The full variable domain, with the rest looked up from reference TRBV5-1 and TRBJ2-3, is KAGVTQTPRYLIKTRGQQVTLSCSPISGHRSVSWYQQTPGQGLQFLFEYFSETQRNKGNFPGRFSGRQFSNSRSEMNVSTLELGDSALYLCASSFLAGTPDTQYFGPGTRLTVL.

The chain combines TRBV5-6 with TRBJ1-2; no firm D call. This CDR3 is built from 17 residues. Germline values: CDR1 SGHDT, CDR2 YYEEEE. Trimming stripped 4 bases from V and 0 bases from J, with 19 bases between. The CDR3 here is CASSMGGRRLTNYGYTF. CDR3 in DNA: TGTGCCAGCAGCATGGGAGGACGGCGACTTACTAACTATGGCTACACCTTC.

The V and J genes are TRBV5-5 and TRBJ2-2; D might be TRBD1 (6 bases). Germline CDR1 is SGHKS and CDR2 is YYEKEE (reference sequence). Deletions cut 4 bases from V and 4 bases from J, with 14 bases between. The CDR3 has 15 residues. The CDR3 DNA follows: TGTGCCAGCAGCGCCTTGGGGGCCGCCACCGGGGAGCTGTTTTTT. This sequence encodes CASSALGAATGELFF.

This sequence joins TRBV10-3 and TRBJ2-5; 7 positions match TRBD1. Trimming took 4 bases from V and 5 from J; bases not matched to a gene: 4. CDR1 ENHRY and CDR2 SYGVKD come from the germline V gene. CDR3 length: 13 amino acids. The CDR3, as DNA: TGTGCCATCAGTGCGGGACAGTCGGAGACCCAGTACTTC. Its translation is CAISAGQSETQYF.

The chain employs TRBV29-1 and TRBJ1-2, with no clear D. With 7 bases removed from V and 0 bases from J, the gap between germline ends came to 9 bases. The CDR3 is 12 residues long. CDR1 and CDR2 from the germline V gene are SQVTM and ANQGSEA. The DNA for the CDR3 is TGCAGCGCAGGCCGGGCTAACTATGGCTACACCTTC. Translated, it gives CSAGRANYGYTF.

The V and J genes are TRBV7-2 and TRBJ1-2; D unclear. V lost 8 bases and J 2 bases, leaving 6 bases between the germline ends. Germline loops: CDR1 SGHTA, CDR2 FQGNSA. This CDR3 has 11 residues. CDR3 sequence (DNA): TGTGCCAGCGCCCCCAACTATGGCTACACCTTC. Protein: CASAPNYGYTF.

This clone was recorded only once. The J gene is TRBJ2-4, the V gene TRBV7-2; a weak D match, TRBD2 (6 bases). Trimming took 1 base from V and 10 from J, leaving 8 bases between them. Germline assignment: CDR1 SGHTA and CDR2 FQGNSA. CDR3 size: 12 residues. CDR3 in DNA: TGTGCCAGCAGCTTAGAGGCGGGAATTCAGTACTTC. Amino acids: CASSLEAGIQYF.

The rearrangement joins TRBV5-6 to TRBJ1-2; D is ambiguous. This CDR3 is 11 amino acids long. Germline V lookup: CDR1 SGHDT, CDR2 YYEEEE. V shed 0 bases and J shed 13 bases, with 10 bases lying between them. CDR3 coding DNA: TGTGCCAGCAGCTTGGGGCAGGCCTCCACCTTC. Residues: CASSLGQASTF. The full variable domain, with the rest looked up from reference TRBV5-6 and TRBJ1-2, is DAGVTQSPTHLIKTRGQQVTLRCSPKSGHDTVSWYQQALGQGPQFIFQYYEEEERQRGNFPDRFSGHQFPNYSSELNVNALLLGDSALYLCASSLGQASTFGSGTRLTVV.

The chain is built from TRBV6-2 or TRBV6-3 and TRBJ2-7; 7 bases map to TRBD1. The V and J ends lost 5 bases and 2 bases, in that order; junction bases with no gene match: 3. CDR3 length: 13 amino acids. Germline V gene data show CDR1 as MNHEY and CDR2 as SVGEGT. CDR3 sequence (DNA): TGTGCCAGCAGTCCCAGGGGGACCTACGAGCAGTACTTC. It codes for CASSPRGTYEQYF.

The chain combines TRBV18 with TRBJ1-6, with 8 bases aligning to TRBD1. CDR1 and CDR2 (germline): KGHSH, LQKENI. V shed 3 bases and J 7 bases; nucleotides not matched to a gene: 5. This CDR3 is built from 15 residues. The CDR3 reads CASSPPQGANSPLHF. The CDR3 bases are TGTGCCAGCTCACCCCCCCAGGGGGCCAATTCACCCCTCCACTTT.